The entry below gives a single T cell receptor beta chain sequence along with its context. Which antigen it targets is not known. Within one base of it there is no much larger clone, and no base qualities were kept. The sample originates from a study of siplizumab effects on memory and regulatory T cells (dated by TCRdb to about 2019). The study in broad terms: The study examined how the anti-CD2 antibody siplizumab affects alloreactive T-cell subsets in allogeneic mixed lymphocyte reactions built from human PBMCs.

Sorted unstimulated T cells and proliferating T cells recovered from mixed lymphocyte reactions underwent TCRbeta CDR3 sequencing. Fresh whole blood from roughly 10 HLA-typed healthy donors was used to isolate PBMCs. The library was generated by the immunoSEQ multiplex PCR assay. About 10^5 TCR templates per sample were assayed by the deep sequencing platform. Genomic DNA extracted from sorted T cells was used for TCRbeta CDR3 sequencing. Regarding the original processing steps: The R programming language was used for clonal analysis of TCRbeta CDR3 data. Comparing unstimulated samples against CFSE-low samples taken after the reaction was how alloreactive CD4+ and CD8+ clones were defined. By matching sequences to the repertoires of sorted unstimulated Treg and non-Treg cells, each alloreactive CD4+ clone was assigned a regulatory or non-regulatory origin. Imported from immuneACCESS, the table was reduced by TCRdb to in-frame sequences with V and J called. These copies leave out some clones; in studies compared against another copy, an unresolved V gene accounts for under half, and the cause of the remainder is not known. D and trimming were read from the DNA, whereas the V and J calls and clone size are those reported in that table. The sample data list fewer than 120,000 clones, and over 85% of these were observed just once. 1% to 1.5% of the sample is in the top ten clones.

The cysteine opens and the phenylalanine closes a CDR3 of 13 amino acids. Solely the CDR3 DNA is kept, with 39 bases framed from the first base. Sequences SGHVS (CDR1) and FNYEAQ (CDR2) are obtained from the germline V gene. V and J are truncated by 4 bases and 7 bases respectively, leaving an intervening sequence of 11 bases. Overall study outcomes, separate from this receptor: Siplizumab significantly reduced the cumulative frequency of alloreactive sequences traceable to unstimulated CD4+ memory T cells. Because sequences below about 10^-5 frequency were poorly captured, only a minor fraction of alloreactive clones could be mapped to unstimulated subsets. Among mappable alloreactive CD4+ clones, an average Treg-derived fraction of 68.8% was observed with siplizumab, compared with 25% to 30% in control reactions. Compared with memory T cells, unstimulated naive T cells appeared more diverse, and naive cells seemed to make a substantial contribution to the alloresponse. For roughly 75-95% of proliferating CD4+ or CD8+ clones, no naive or memory phenotype could be assigned. The suppressive function of proliferating Tregs from siplizumab cultures was not functionally confirmed.

The sequence links TRBV7-6 to TRBJ1-5, with TRBD1 as a weak D call on 6 bases. The clonotype comes from a human donor in good health. The sample was CD4+ T cells sorted from blood. The CDR3 protein sequence reads: CASSSQQGQPQHF. The sequence in DNA is TGTGCCAGCAGCTCCCAACAGGGACAGCCCCAGCATTTT.